The present T cell receptor (beta chain) was sequenced within a study of cytomegalovirus exposure and HLA in healthy donors. About the research overall: HLA-typed donors were the source of about 85 million unique TCRs held in an early data release.

The PCR was carried out with 60 Vbeta primers and 13 Jbeta primers. How the authors handled the data: Among the unique TCR beta chains that a later analysis counted, about 84 million in all, roughly 11 million were shared. Only in-frame clones appear in the TCRdb table, and some are missing; sequencing was by immunoSEQ multiplex PCR. V and J calls and clone size come straight from that table; D and trimming were deduced from the DNA. This repertoire shows 85,000 to 130,000 clones, 70% to 80% found once; its top ten account for less than 5%. General study points: The authors later found HLA-associated TCR beta chains more clonally expanded than equally common others. Reportedly, fewer N-insertions than the approximately 650-donor mean appeared in an Asian-associated ancestry cluster in a later analysis.

With 1 base clipped from V and 6 bases from J, the junction kept 11 bases outside the gene matches. The germline CDR1 and CDR2 sequences are SGHVS and FQNEAQ. The CDR3 is 16 amino acids. On this clone: Its specificity is not known.

This clonotype was sampled from a woman between 18 and 29 years old in good health and CMV-seropositive. The gene calls are TRBV7-8 and TRBJ2-7; 8 positions agree with TRBD1. The sequenced sample was PBMCs. The CDR3 DNA reads TGTGCCAGCAGCTTAGTTGCGTCAGGGGGCTTCGGCGAGCAGTACTTC. Translated: CASSLVASGGFGEQYF.